The 13 T cell receptor beta chains listed next were all sequenced from one sample in a study of OX40 agonist ivuxolimab in advanced cancers. Measured with immunoSEQ multiplex PCR; TCRdb has only the in-frame clones, and not every one. The sample has fewer than 85,000 clones, 70% to 90% seen once. The sample here was CD4+ or CD8+ T cells sorted from blood, taken in a trial of the OX40 agonist ivuxolimab. All receptors come from an adult with an advanced solid tumor such as melanoma, head and neck, liver or kidney cancer.

This clone was found once. This chain uses TRBV19 with TRBJ1-5; maybe TRBD1 (5 bases). Germline V gives CDR1 LNHDA, CDR2 SQIVND (reference sequence). Trimming left V 4 bases short and J 11 bases short, with 21 bases between. The CDR3 is 15 residues long. The CDR3 DNA reads TGTGCCAGTAGTACCCCCGGGACCCACCAGCGGACCCAGCATTTT. Translation: CASSTPGTHQRTQHF. Using reference TRBV19 and TRBJ1-5 for the parts outside the CDR3, the full variable domain is DGGITQSPKYLFRKEGQNVTLSCEQNLNHDAMYWYRQDPGQGLRLIYYSQIVNDFQKGDIAEGYSVSREKKESFPLTVTSAQKNPTAFYLCASSTPGTHQRTQHFGDGTRLSIL.

This clone was seen once. V and J are TRBV5-4 and TRBJ2-3, with D possibly TRBD2 on 7 matching bases. This CDR3 has 16 amino acids. CDR1 SGHNT and CDR2 YYREEE come from the germline V gene (reference sequence). V was pared by 4 bases and J by 2 bases, with 17 bases between. CDR3 sequence: CASSPRGGTLTDTQYF. The CDR3 region has the DNA TGTGCCAGCAGCCCGAGGGGGGGGACCCTCACAGATACGCAGTATTTT. The full variable domain, rest sourced from reference TRBV5-4 and TRBJ2-3, is ETGVTQSPTHLIKTRGQQVTLRCSSQSGHNTVSWYQQALGQGPQFIFQYYREEENGRGNFPPRFSGLQFPNYSSELNVNALELDDSALYLCASSPRGGTLTDTQYFGPGTRLTVL.

The count of this clone is one. The gene calls are TRBV4-2 and TRBJ1-4; D is unresolved. This CDR3 is 16 amino acids long. Germline CDR1 reads LGHNA; CDR2 reads YNFKEQ. Trimming left V 7 bases short and J 0 bases short, with 15 bases between. The DNA for the CDR3 is TGTGCCAGCAAAGTAGGGCATTCAGCAACTAATGAAAAACTGTTTTTT. Amino acid sequence: CASKVGHSATNEKLFF.

The chain is built from TRBV30 and TRBJ1-5; 8 nucleotides align to TRBD1. V lost 0 bases and J lost 5; bases outside the gene matches: 9. The CDR3 is 16 amino acids. From germline, CDR1 is GTSNPN and CDR2 SVGIG (reference sequence). In nucleotides, the CDR3 is TGTGCCTGGAGTGTACGGGCCAGGGGGCATCATCAGCCCCAGCATTTT. Translated, it gives CAWSVRARGHHQPQHF.

CDR3 sequence (DNA): TGCAGCCCGGGACAGGGGGGGCGGAAGATCTACGAGCAGTACTTC. This translates into CSPGQGGRKIYEQYF. The chain joins TRBV29-1 to TRBJ2-5; 11 nucleotides agree with TRBD1. Near its end, the DNA agrees better with TRBJ2-7, so the J call may be wrong. Germline V gives CDR1 SQVTM, CDR2 ANQGSEA. This CDR3 spans 15 amino acids.

The rearrangement uses TRBV6-5 and TRBJ2-5; possibly TRBD1 for D (5 bases). V lost 5 bases and J 0 bases, leaving 13 bases between the germline ends. The length of the CDR3 is 15 residues. Germline loops: CDR1 MNHEY, CDR2 SVGAGI. The DNA of the CDR3 is TGTGCCAGCAGTAGACAGAGCTTGTACCAAGAGACCCAGTACTTC. Its translation: CASSRQSLYQETQYF.

The V gene is TRBV29-1, the J gene TRBJ1-5; no firm D call. V was clipped by 4 bases and J by 4 bases, with 11 bases between them. Per the germline V gene, CDR1 is SQVTM and CDR2 is ANQGSEA. The CDR3 runs to 13 residues. The CDR3 nucleotides are TGCAGCGTTGGAGGGAATGGGAATCAGCCCCAGCATTTT. As protein: CSVGGNGNQPQHF.

The V call is TRBV19, the J call TRBJ2-1; 12 bases are shared with TRBD2. Trimming removed 5 bases from V and 12 bases from J; junction bases left unmatched: 8. CDR1 is LNHDA, CDR2 SQIVND, per germline (reference sequence). This CDR3 has 14 residues. CDR3 sequence (DNA): TGTGCCAGTAGTCTCACACGACTAGCGGGGGCGCAGTTCTTC. This gives the protein CASSLTRLAGAQFF.

This clone has just a few counts. This CDR3 is also generated by other DNA sequences in the sample. The chain joins TRBV5-1 to TRBJ2-7; D not resolved. The CDR3 contains 11 residues. Trimming removed 6 bases from V and 4 bases from J, with 8 bases in between. Germline values: CDR1 SGHRS, CDR2 YFSETQ. The CDR3 protein is CASKGEYEQYF. Written as DNA, the CDR3 is TGCGCCAGCAAGGGCGAGTACGAGCAGTACTTC.

This clone was detected a few times. V and J are TRBV19 and TRBJ1-1; D not resolved. The CDR3 is 12 amino acids. Germline CDR1 LNHDA, CDR2 SQIVND (reference sequence). The V end was cut by 4 bases, the J end by 6 bases, with 9 bases between. Written as DNA, the CDR3 is TGTGCCAGTAGTAAATACAACTCTGAAGCTTTCTTT. It specifies CASSKYNSEAFF.

The chain carries TRBV14 and TRBJ1-1; no reliable D call. CDR1 is SGHDN, CDR2 FVKESK, per germline. With 1 base removed from V and 5 bases from J, the gap between germline ends came to 8 bases. The CDR3 contains 13 residues. CDR3 loop: CASSQVGRTEAFF. Written as DNA, the CDR3 is TGTGCCAGCAGCCAAGTAGGGAGAACTGAAGCTTTCTTT. The entire variable domain, with the rest obtained from reference TRBV14 and TRBJ1-1, is as follows: EAGVTQFPSHSVIEKGQTVTLRCDPISGHDNLYWYRRVMGKEIKFLLHFVKESKQDESGMPNNRFLAERTGGTYSTLKVQPAELEDSGVYFCASSQVGRTEAFFGQGTRLTVV.

CDR3 loop: CASSLPGRPPDSNQPQHF. The CDR3 DNA reads as TGTGCCAGCAGTTTACCGGGACGCCCCCCCGATAGCAATCAGCCCCAGCATTTT. This sequence joins TRBV28 and TRBJ1-5; maybe TRBD1 (5 bases). Trimming stripped 2 bases from V and 0 bases from J, with 17 bases between. CDR3 length: 18 amino acids. The germline V gene has CDR1 MDHEN and CDR2 SYDVKM.

The chain recombines TRBV7-9 with TRBJ2-5; D not resolved. The tail of the sequence fits TRBJ2-7 better, so the J call may be wrong. From germline, CDR1 is SEHNR and CDR2 FQNEAQ (reference sequence). CDR3 length: 14 amino acids. The CDR3: CASSFAISSYEQYF. CDR3 DNA sequence: TGTGCCAGCAGCTTCGCCATTAGCTCCTACGAGCAGTACTTC.